These 17 T cell receptor beta chains were sequenced from one sample in a study of molecular identifiers for immune sequencing clone quantification (dated by TCRdb to about 2018). The library was made by PCR. Sequenced using an Illumina HiSeq 4000. The public reads were run again by TCRdb, first through fastp at Q25 and then through MiXCR, and only productive beta chains were kept. Identical CDR3 proteins give one entry, which carries the most common genes and DNA. In this sample the table shows about 640,000 distinct CDR3 sequences, 15% to 20% of which occur a single time. In total, the top ten clones hold roughly 0.85% of the sample. Sequencing was performed on naive CD8+ T cells from blood, with Jurkat cell RNA spiked in. The sample's cell subset or site label, in plain terms: FACS-sorted CD8+CD4-CCR7+CD45RA+ naive T cells. Receptors were obtained from a human donor in good health. Some libraries in this study had Jurkat cell RNA spiked in.

This clonotype was detected ten times or more. This chain's CDR3 is CASRAGAGEQYF. DNA for the CDR3: TGCGCCAGCAGGGCGGGAGCGGGGGAGCAGTACTTC. The chain uses TRBV5-1 and TRBJ2-7; 7 nucleotides align to TRBD2. After removal of 5 bases from V and 7 bases from J, the junction contained 6 bases not matched to a gene. Germline V gene sequence: CDR1 SGHRS, CDR2 YFSETQ. The CDR3 runs to 12 residues.

This clonotype was picked up one time. The chain combines TRBV24-1 with TRBJ1-5; D not resolved. The CDR3 sequence is 16 residues long. Germline assignment: CDR1 KGHDR and CDR2 SFDVKD. V was pared by 1 base and J by 0 bases, with 9 bases between. This CDR3 reads CATSDFQWDSNQPQHF. CDR3 sequence (DNA): TGTGCCACCAGTGATTTCCAATGGGATAGCAATCAGCCCCAGCATTTT.

This clonotype was found many times. V usage is TRBV10-3 and J usage is TRBJ2-7; D is possibly TRBD2 (5 bases). The CDR3 length is 12 residues. V gave up 3 bases and J gave up 4 bases, with 7 bases separating them. Germline V CDR1 and CDR2: ENHRY, SYGVKD. For the CDR3, the DNA is TGTGCCATCAGTGAAGGAGGATACGAGCAGTACTTC. This sequence encodes CAISEGGYEQYF.

The V and J genes are TRBV4-3 and TRBJ2-7, with 12 bases that match TRBD1. The CDR3 is 15 amino acids. Looked up from germline, CDR1 is LGHNA and CDR2 is YSLEER. Losses at the gene ends were 4 bases for V and 3 bases for J; bases not matched to a gene: 4. CDR3 sequence reads: CASSRDRGPFYEQYF. In DNA form, the CDR3 reads TGCGCCAGCAGCCGGGACAGGGGGCCTTTCTACGAGCAGTACTTC.

The V and J genes are TRBV3-1 and TRBJ1-1, with a tentative D call TRBD1 (6 bases). The CDR3 totals 15 residues. Trimming took 1 base from V and 3 from J, leaving 12 bases between them. Germline V gives CDR1 LGHDT, CDR2 YNNKEL (reference sequence). The CDR3 coding sequence is TGTGCCAGCAGCCAAGCCCCAGGGGCAGACACTGAAGCTTTCTTT. Amino acids: CASSQAPGADTEAFF.

The V gene is TRBV5-4, the J gene TRBJ1-2; 9 bases are shared with TRBD1. Germline lookup yields CDR1 SGHNT and CDR2 YYREEE (reference sequence). The CDR3 consists of 15 residues. Trimming took 3 bases from V and 1 from J; bases not matched to a gene: 4. In nucleotides, the CDR3 is TGTGCCAGCAGCTCTACAGGGGGCGTTAACTATGGCTACACCTTC. This codes for CASSSTGGVNYGYTF.

This clonotype was observed a handful of times. This chain connects TRBV5-1 to TRBJ2-7, with D maybe TRBD1 (5 bases). Trimming took off 1 base at V and 7 bases at J, with 15 bases between the two ends. CDR1 and CDR2 from the germline V gene are SGHRS and YFSETQ. The CDR3 is 14 amino acids. CDR3 DNA: TGCGCCAGCAGCTTGTTGATAGGGGCCAGGGAGCAGTACTTC. Its protein is CASSLLIGAREQYF.

In its sample, this clonotype was seen many times. CDR3 nucleotides: TGTGCCAGCAGCCAAGATAGCGAGAGCACAGATACGCAGTATTTT. Amino acids: CASSQDSESTDTQYF. The chain joins TRBV14 to TRBJ2-3; the D gene is possibly TRBD2 (5 bases). The germline gives CDR1 SGHDN, CDR2 FVKESK. The CDR3 length is 15 residues. Trimming removed 0 bases at V and 0 bases at J, with 7 bases between.

About this clonotype itself: A much larger clone is a single base away; this may be a read error. The rearrangement joins TRBV2 to TRBJ2-7, with D tentatively TRBD2 (6 bases). The CDR3 has 13 residues. Germline values: CDR1 SNHLY, CDR2 FYNNEI. V was cut by 7 bases and J by 5 bases, with 15 bases left in between. The CDR3 DNA sequence: TGTGCCAGCAAGACTAGTGGGTCCCACGAGCAGTACTTC. Its protein is CASKTSGSHEQYF.

This clonotype was seen repeatedly, ten times or more. The chain combines TRBV12-3 or TRBV12-4 with TRBJ2-3; TRBD1 aligns across 7 bases. V shed 8 bases and J 4 bases; nucleotides not matched to a gene: 9. This CDR3 is 14 amino acids long. The CDR3 coding sequence is TGTGCCAGCGGGACCGACAGGGCCCCAGATACGCAGTATTTT. It yields the protein CASGTDRAPDTQYF.

This clonotype was picked up a small number of times. The chain has TRBV20-1 and TRBJ1-5; 7 nucleotides match TRBD1. Germline CDR1 reads DFQATT; CDR2 reads SNEGSKA (reference sequence). The J segment lost 3 bases and the V segment lost 6 bases, leaving 11 bases of the junction unmatched. The CDR3 is made up of 15 amino acids. CDR3 amino acids: CSANVPTGINQPQHF. The CDR3 coding sequence is TGCAGTGCAAACGTACCGACAGGGATCAATCAGCCCCAGCATTTT.

This clonotype was seen a few times. The V call is TRBV5-8, the J call TRBJ1-1, with D possibly matching TRBD1 (6 bases). The V gene's germline CDR1 is SGHTS and CDR2 YDEGEE. The V gene lost 6 bases and the J gene lost 1 base, with 13 bases spanning the gap. This CDR3 is built from 14 residues. This chain's CDR3 is CASNFIQGNTEAFF. CDR3 nucleotide sequence: TGTGCCAGCAACTTTATACAGGGGAACACTGAAGCTTTCTTT. Using reference TRBV5-8 and TRBJ1-1 for the parts outside the CDR3, the full variable domain is EAGVTQSPTHLIKTRGQQATLRCSPISGHTSVYWYQQALGLGLQFLLWYDEGEERNRGNFPPRFSGRQFPNYSSELNVNALELEDSALYLCASNFIQGNTEAFFGQGTRLTVV.

There are many counts of this clonotype. The genes are TRBV7-8 and TRBJ2-3, with TRBD2 identical over 10 bases. Trimming took 4 bases from V and 3 from J; bases not matched to a gene: 4. CDR1 is SGHVS, CDR2 FQNEAQ, per germline. The CDR3 has 15 residues. The CDR3 nucleotides are TGTGCCAGCAGCTATAGCGGGGGGCGGACAGATACGCAGTATTTT. Protein product: CASSYSGGRTDTQYF.

On this clonotype: With a much larger clone just one base away, this may be a read error. CDR3 sequence (DNA): TGCAGCGTTGAAGGGGGCGAGTCATTTGCAACTAATGAAGAACTGTTTTTT. It is translated as CSVEGGESFATNEELFF. The V and J genes are TRBV29-1 and TRBJ1-4, with D possibly matching TRBD1 (5 bases). The germline gives CDR1 SQVTM, CDR2 ANQGSEA. The CDR3 totals 17 residues.

V is TRBV13 and J is TRBJ1-1; 7 bases line up with TRBD1. CDR1 and CDR2 from the germline V gene are PRHDT and FYEKMQ (reference sequence). The CDR3 contains 14 residues. DNA for the CDR3: TGTGTCGGCAGCTTAGCTGACAGGGTAACTGAAGCTTTCTTT. As protein: CVGSLADRVTEAFF.

With respect to this clonotype: This may be a read error, as it is one base from a much larger clone. The chain is built from TRBV2 and TRBJ1-5; no firm D call. This CDR3 comprises 21 residues. Germline V lookup: CDR1 SNHLY, CDR2 FYNNEI. CDR3 DNA: TGTGCCATAACCGGGCAGGTCCAGAATATGTGGTGGGTCTATAGCAATCTGCCCCAGCATTTT. It yields the protein CAITGQVQNMWWVYSNLPQHF.

This clonotype was seen ten or more times. V and J are TRBV5-1 and TRBJ2-7, with TRBD1 matching 12 bases. Trimming cost V 6 bases and J 5 bases; bases outside gene matches: 21. Germline values: CDR1 SGHRS, CDR2 YFSETQ. CDR3 size: 19 residues. The chain's CDR3 is CASTHEAWEGTGGPHEQYF. CDR3 in DNA: TGCGCCAGCACGCATGAAGCTTGGGAGGGGACAGGGGGCCCCCACGAGCAGTACTTC.